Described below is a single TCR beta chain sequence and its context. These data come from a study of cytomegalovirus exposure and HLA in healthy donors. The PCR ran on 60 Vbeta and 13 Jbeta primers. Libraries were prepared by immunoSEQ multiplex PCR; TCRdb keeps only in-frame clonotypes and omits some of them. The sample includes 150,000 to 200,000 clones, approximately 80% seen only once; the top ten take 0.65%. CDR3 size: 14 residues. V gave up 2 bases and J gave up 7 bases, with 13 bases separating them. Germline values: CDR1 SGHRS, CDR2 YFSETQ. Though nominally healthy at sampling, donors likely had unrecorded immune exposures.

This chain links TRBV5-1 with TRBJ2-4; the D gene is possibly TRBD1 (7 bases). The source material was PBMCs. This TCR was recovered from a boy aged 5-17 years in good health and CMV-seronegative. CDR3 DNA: TGCGCCAGCAGCTTCGGAGGGGGACAGAACATTCAGTACTTC. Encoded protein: CASSFGGGQNIQYF.